This entry lists 2 T cell receptor beta chains sequenced from one sample in a study of low-dose radiotherapy and immunotherapy resistance in tumors. Time point denoted: before trial treatment. Covering alpha and beta chains, TRAV- and TRBV-specific primers were used for the first-strand cDNA. TCR amplification involved about 19 PCR cycles with a constant-region primer and V-primer adapter. TCRdb itself ran the reads through MiXCR, one entry per CDR3 protein. The sample carries around 99,000 distinct CDR3 sequences, 9.4% recorded once. The sequencing here drew on PBMCs, taken before treatment. Every receptor here comes from a male donor with prostate cancer.

At least ten counts were recorded for this clonotype. The chain recombines TRBV12-3 or TRBV12-4 with TRBJ2-1; D ambiguous. The CDR3 has 13 residues. V lost 5 bases, J lost 6 bases, and 11 bases lay in between. CDR3 in DNA: TGTGCCAGCAGTGACCCTACCCTCAATGAGCAGTTCTTC. Protein: CASSDPTLNEQFF.

This clonotype showed up many times. This chain uses TRBV28 with TRBJ2-5, with TRBD2 matching over 8 bases. V dropped 6 bases and J dropped 1; count of bases not matched to a gene: 10. This CDR3 comprises 16 residues. Germline CDR1 is MDHEN and CDR2 is SYDVKM. Here the CDR3 reads CASRILAGLGQETQYF. The CDR3 DNA is TGTGCCAGCAGGATTTTAGCGGGGCTGGGCCAAGAGACCCAGTACTTC.